Below are 25 T cell receptor beta chains sequenced from a single sample in a study of blood T cell repertoires in COVID-19. The repertoire was sequenced with immunoSEQ multiplex PCR; TCRdb's copy has only in-frame clones and lacks some. The table records roughly 180,000 clones, 75% to 85% of them present only once. The sample comprised peripheral blood. The receptor source for this set is a woman aged 60-75 years with COVID-19, enrolled during active disease.

The chain combines TRBV27 with TRBJ2-2; TRBD1 agrees at 7 bases. The CDR3 runs to 16 residues. Germline V lookup: CDR1 MNHEY, CDR2 SMNVEV (reference sequence). With V trimmed by 6 bases and J by 5 bases, 12 bases remained unmatched. The CDR3 region has the DNA TGTGCCAGCAGACAGGGGACGTCACAAAAAACCGGGGAGCTGTTTTTT. Translating gives CASRQGTSQKTGELFF.

The genes are TRBV4-1 and TRBJ1-6; no clear D gene. Per the germline V gene, CDR1 is MGHRA and CDR2 is YSYEKL. Trimming cost V 0 bases and J 3 bases, with 12 bases left between them. CDR3 length equals 17 residues. The CDR3 coding sequence is TGCGCCAGCAGCCAAGATCTACGGGGAATCTATAATTCACCCCTCCACTTT. This codes for CASSQDLRGIYNSPLHF.

As concerns this clone: An end of the junction does not agree with germline; a read error may underlie this. The V and J genes are TRBV11-2 and TRBJ2-1, with a tentative D call TRBD1 (6 bases). The CDR3 has 15 residues. The germline CDR1 and CDR2 sequences are SGHAT and FQNNGV. The CDR3 protein is CASSLEAQGYNEQFF. CDR3 bases: TGTGCCAGCAGCCTAGAGGCACAGGGCTACAATGAGCAGTTCTTC.

This chain connects TRBV6-5 to TRBJ2-2; the D gene is possibly TRBD2 (6 bases). In germline, CDR1 is MNHEY, CDR2 SVGAGI. Trimming took off 0 bases at V and 7 bases at J, with 15 bases between the two ends. The CDR3 is 16 amino acids. The CDR3 loop is CASSYSRGGNDGELFF. The CDR3 DNA follows: TGTGCCAGCAGTTACTCGAGGGGAGGAAACGACGGGGAGCTGTTTTTT.

The V and J genes are TRBV5-1 and TRBJ2-3, with 11 positions matching TRBD2. The junction had 5 bases not matched to a gene; V was cut back by 0 bases and J by 8 bases. This CDR3 is 15 amino acids long. The germline CDR1 and CDR2 sequences are SGHRS and YFSETQ. CDR3 sequence (DNA): TGCGCCAGCAGCTTGGTAGGGCTAGCGGGGGGTACGCAGTATTTT. The encoded protein is CASSLVGLAGGTQYF.

This clone showed up just once. J is TRBJ2-5 and V is TRBV11-2; 11 bases are a match to TRBD2. The CDR3 contains 17 residues. Per germline, CDR1 SGHAT and CDR2 FQNNGV. After removal of 5 bases from V and 2 bases from J, the junction contained 10 bases not matched to a gene. In DNA form, the CDR3 reads TGTGCCAGCAGCCCCCCATTTAGACTAGCGGGACAAGAGACCCAGTACTTC. Its translation: CASSPPFRLAGQETQYF.

This clone was detected a few times. The V and J genes are TRBV19 and TRBJ1-6, with 10 nucleotides matching TRBD1. The CDR3 spans 13 residues. V gave up 7 bases and J gave up 10 bases; unmatched junction bases: 4. The V gene's germline CDR1 is LNHDA and CDR2 SQIVND (reference sequence). CDR3 nucleotides: TGTGCCAGTATGGGACAGGGGCGGTCACCCCTCCACTTT. Amino acid sequence: CASMGQGRSPLHF. Drawing the rest from reference TRBV19 and TRBJ1-6, the complete variable domain is DGGITQSPKYLFRKEGQNVTLSCEQNLNHDAMYWYRQDPGQGLRLIYYSQIVNDFQKGDIAEGYSVSREKKESFPLTVTSAQKNPTAFYLCASMGQGRSPLHFGNGTRLTVT.

The genes are TRBV5-3 and TRBJ1-4; weak D call: TRBD1 (6 bases). TRBV5-3 is given ORF status, its function remaining uncertain. The CDR3 totals 14 residues. Trimming left V 4 bases short and J 7 bases short, with 14 bases between. CDR3 DNA: TGTGCCAGAAGCACCGACAGGATGGCTGAAAAACTGTTTTTT. This translates into CARSTDRMAEKLFF.

The chain carries TRBV29-1 and TRBJ1-1, with 7 bases identical to TRBD1. Germline CDR1 reads SQVTM; CDR2 reads ANQGSEA. V lost 3 bases and J lost 5; bases outside the gene matches: 6. This CDR3 contains 13 residues. The DNA for the CDR3 is TGCAGCGTTGAGGAGGGGGCTTTAACTGAAGCTTTCTTT. Protein: CSVEEGALTEAFF.

The table lists this clone with a count of one. The chain uses TRBV7-6 and TRBJ2-2; TRBD2 aligns across 10 bases. The CDR3 covers 18 residues. The ends lost 5 bases at V and 4 bases at J; junction bases unmatched: 13. Per germline, CDR1 SGHVS and CDR2 FNYEAQ. CDR3 bases: TGTGCCAGCAGCCATGTTGTCCTAGCGGGAGCGGTCACCGGGGAGCTGTTTTTT. It encodes CASSHVVLAGAVTGELFF. Using reference TRBV7-6 and TRBJ2-2 for the parts outside the CDR3, the full variable domain is GAGVSQSPRYKVTKRGQDVALRCDPISGHVSLYWYRQALGQGPEFLTYFNYEAQQDKSGLPNDRFSAERPEGSISTLTIQRTEQRDSAMYRCASSHVVLAGAVTGELFFGEGSRLTVL.

V gene TRBV19 combines with J gene TRBJ2-1; D gene unclear. Trimming took 8 bases from V and 0 from J, leaving 14 bases between them. The CDR3 is 15 amino acids. Germline loops: CDR1 LNHDA, CDR2 SQIVND (reference sequence). The CDR3 here is CASAKTEISYNEQFF. In nucleotides, the CDR3 is TGTGCCAGTGCGAAAACAGAGATCTCCTACAATGAGCAGTTCTTC.

The rearrangement joins TRBV2 to TRBJ1-1; TRBD1 matches 8 bases. J lost 5 bases, V lost 5 bases, and 10 bases had no gene match. The CDR3 covers 15 residues. Germline loops: CDR1 SNHLY, CDR2 FYNNEI. The CDR3 protein is CASSSQGAKSTEAFF. CDR3 sequence (DNA): TGTGCCAGCAGTAGTCAGGGGGCTAAGAGTACTGAAGCTTTCTTT.

V and J are TRBV7-8 and TRBJ1-3; 8 nucleotides line up with TRBD1. Trimming at V came to 5 bases and at J to 4 bases, leaving 4 bases not matched to a gene. This CDR3 region has 14 residues. Germline CDR1 and CDR2: SGHVS and FQNEAQ. The CDR3 is CASSLTGGGNTIYF. The CDR3 region has the DNA TGTGCCAGCAGCCTTACAGGGGGAGGAAACACCATATATTTT. Based on the CDR3 plus reference TRBV7-8 and TRBJ1-3, the full variable domain is GAGVSQSPRYKVAKRGQDVALRCDPISGHVSLFWYQQALGQGPEFLTYFQNEAQLDKSGLPSDRFFAERPEGSVSTLKIQRTQQEDSAVYLCASSLTGGGNTIYFGEGSWLTVV.

The V and J genes are TRBV7-9 and TRBJ2-1, with D tentatively TRBD2 (7 bases). Germline V gene lookup returns CDR1 SEHNR and CDR2 FQNEAQ (reference sequence). Trimming left V 5 bases short and J 5 bases short, with 16 bases between. The CDR3 covers 15 residues. CDR3 DNA sequence: TGTGCCAGCAGCGGCCGGGGGGCGGGGAACAATGAGCAGTTCTTC. Translated: CASSGRGAGNNEQFF.

This clone was observed a few times. The chain uses TRBV7-2 and TRBJ2-1; 8 bases fit TRBD1. This CDR3 contains 16 residues. Germline-derived CDR1 and CDR2 are SGHTA and FQGNSA. Trimming cost V 4 bases and J 4 bases; bases outside gene matches: 9. CDR3 residues: CASSSNGGQGYNEQFF. The CDR3 DNA reads as TGTGCCAGCAGCTCAAATGGCGGACAGGGATACAATGAGCAGTTCTTC.

The rearrangement joins TRBV10-3 to TRBJ1-1; weak D call: TRBD1 (6 bases). Trimming shortened V by 2 bases and J by 0 bases, and 7 bases separated the two germline ends. CDR3 size: 14 residues. CDR1 is ENHRY and CDR2 is SYGVKD in the germline V gene. The CDR3 nucleotides read TGTGCCATCAGTGAGGACAGGATGAACACTGAAGCTTTCTTT. It is translated as CAISEDRMNTEAFF.

The chain has TRBV24-1 and TRBJ1-5; no clear D. Germline-derived CDR1 and CDR2 are KGHDR and SFDVKD. CDR3 length: 14 residues. Trimming took off 3 bases at V and 10 bases at J, with 15 bases between the two ends. CDR3 in amino acids: CATSDPPSGSPQHF. CDR3 sequence (DNA): TGTGCCACCAGTGATCCTCCCTCGGGTTCACCCCAGCATTTT.

V and J are TRBV2 and TRBJ2-5, with D hard to call. The V end lost 1 base, the J end lost 9 bases, and 9 bases lay between the germline ends. The CDR3 runs 12 residues. Germline assignment: CDR1 SNHLY and CDR2 FYNNEI. CDR3 in DNA: TGTGCCAGCAGTGAAGTCGGTGTGGCCCAGTACTTC. This codes for CASSEVGVAQYF.

This chain uses TRBV6-1 with TRBJ1-6; TRBD1 might be the D (5 bases). This CDR3 region has 13 residues. In germline, CDR1 is MNHNS, CDR2 SASEGT. V was shortened by 2 bases and J by 11 bases, with 10 bases between the two germline ends. CDR3 in amino acids: CASSETAGTPLHF. The DNA of the CDR3 is TGTGCCAGCAGTGAAACGGCAGGGACACCCCTCCACTTT.

The chain is built from TRBV27 and TRBJ2-1; TRBD1 might be the D (6 bases). Looked up from germline, CDR1 is MNHEY and CDR2 is SMNVEV (reference sequence). The CDR3 is 12 amino acids. V was pared by 7 bases and J by 15 bases, with 19 bases between. The CDR3 DNA follows: TGTGCCAGCACCTCAAAACAGGGAAAATGGTTCTTC. Protein product: CASTSKQGKWFF.

The chain recombines TRBV7-3 with TRBJ2-3; perhaps TRBD1 as D (5 bases). The V end was cut by 1 base, the J end by 4 bases, with 12 bases between. Germline V gene sequence: CDR1 SGHTA, CDR2 FQGTGA. This CDR3 is built from 15 residues. Written as DNA, the CDR3 is TGTGCCAGCAGCTTAAGCCAGGGTATCCCAGATACGCAGTATTTT. It codes for CASSLSQGIPDTQYF. Full variable domain (missing parts from reference TRBV7-3 and TRBJ2-3): GAGVSQTPSNKVTEKGKYVELRCDPISGHTALYWYRQSLGQGPEFLIYFQGTGAADDSGLPNDRFFAVRPEGSVSTLKIQRTERGDSAVYLCASSLSQGIPDTQYFGPGTRLTVL.

The chain is built from TRBV6-2 or TRBV6-3 and TRBJ2-7, with 7 bases identical to TRBD1. V shed 4 bases and J 6 bases; nucleotides not matched to a gene: 9. Germline values: CDR1 MNHEY, CDR2 SVGEGT. CDR3 length: 14 residues. This CDR3 reads CASSWRQGIPEQYV. Written as DNA, the CDR3 is TGTGCCAGCAGTTGGCGACAGGGTATTCCCGAGCAGTACGTC.

This sequence joins TRBV29-1 and TRBJ1-4, with TRBD1 matching over 11 bases. CDR3 length equals 13 residues. Per the germline V gene, CDR1 is SQVTM and CDR2 is ANQGSEA. The V segment lost 7 bases and the J segment 7 bases; nucleotides outside the gene matches: 5. The CDR3 spells CSAGGTGGEKLFF. In DNA, the CDR3 is TGCAGCGCTGGCGGGACAGGGGGTGAAAAACTGTTTTTT.

The chain joins TRBV7-8 to TRBJ2-3; D possibly corresponds to TRBD2 (5 bases). V lost 5 bases, J lost 6 bases, and 9 bases lay in between. This CDR3 comprises 12 residues. Germline V CDR1 and CDR2: SGHVS, FQNEAQ. The CDR3 spells CASSPRGDTQYF. The CDR3 DNA sequence: TGTGCCAGCAGCCCCCGCGGGGATACGCAGTATTTT.

The CDR3 region is CASSHRTGRNYGYTF. The CDR3 region has the DNA TGTGCCAGCAGCCACCGGACAGGGAGGAACTATGGCTACACCTTC. The chain uses TRBV14 and TRBJ1-2; 8 bases line up with TRBD1. CDR1 and CDR2 (germline): SGHDN, FVKESK. CDR3 length equals 15 residues. V lost 3 bases and J lost 2; bases outside the gene matches: 5.